Listed below are T cell receptor beta chains from one sample, sequenced in a study of cytomegalovirus exposure and HLA in healthy donors. The repertoire was sequenced with immunoSEQ multiplex PCR; TCRdb's copy has only in-frame clones and lacks some. This sample's table has approximately 120,000 clones. The material sequenced was PBMCs. All receptors derive from a young man in good health and CMV-seronegative. The CDR3 runs from the conserved cysteine through the conserved F or W. The order of the fields is CDR3 length, J gene, D gene, V gene, CDR3 protein, CDR3 DNA. The D gene is left open where the match is weak.

length: 16
J: TRBJ1-2
D: TRBD1
V: TRBV5-3
CDR3: CARSLTYGTADYGYTF
DNA: TGTGCCAGAAGCTTGACCTACGGGACAGCGGACTATGGCTACACCTTC

length: 16
J: TRBJ1-4
D: -
V: TRBV5-1
CDR3: CASSLQGTALNEKLFF
DNA: TGCGCCAGCAGCTTACAGGGCACGGCCCTTAATGAAAAACTGTTTTTT

length: 16
J: TRBJ1-5
D: -
V: TRBV18
CDR3: CASSPPNGDGNQPQHF
DNA: TGTGCCAGCTCACCACCTAACGGGGATGGGAATCAGCCCCAGCATTTT

length: 13
J: TRBJ1-2
D: TRBD1
V: TRBV5-5
CDR3: CASSPRGQGGYTF
DNA: TGTGCCAGCAGCCCCAGGGGGCAGGGTGGCTACACCTTC

length: 14
J: TRBJ1-2
D: -
V: TRBV11-2
CDR3: CASSDSTGYYGYTF
DNA: TGTGCCAGCAGCGATTCAACAGGGTACTATGGCTACACCTTC

length: 15
J: TRBJ1-5
D: TRBD1
V: TRBV9
CDR3: CASSVGQGARQPQHF
DNA: TGCGCCAGCAGCGTAGGACAGGGGGCAAGGCAGCCCCAGCATTTT

length: 13
J: TRBJ1-2
D: TRBD1
V: TRBV19
CDR3: CASSLGQGSGYTF
DNA: TGTGCCAGTAGTCTCGGACAGGGGTCTGGCTACACCTTC

length: 15
J: TRBJ1-3
D: -
V: TRBV9
CDR3: CASSVEGNSGNTIYF
DNA: TGTGCCAGCAGCGTAGAGGGGAACTCTGGAAACACCATATATTTT

length: 14
J: TRBJ1-2
D: -
V: TRBV27
CDR3: CASSFGPFSGGYTF
DNA: TGTGCCAGCAGTTTTGGCCCTTTTTCTGGTGGCTACACCTTC

length: 14
J: TRBJ2-2
D: -
V: TRBV10-3
CDR3: CAINQGAVTGELFF
DNA: TGTGCCATCAATCAGGGCGCGGTCACCGGGGAGCTGTTTTTT

length: 14
J: TRBJ1-2
D: TRBD1
V: TRBV5-1
CDR3: CASSLGQGNYGYTF
DNA: TGCGCCAGCAGCTTGGGACAGGGCAACTATGGCTACACCTTC

length: 18
J: TRBJ1-3
D: -
V: TRBV30
CDR3: CAWSVRTGLSYSGNTIYF
DNA: TGTGCCTGGAGTGTACGCACAGGGCTCAGTTACTCTGGAAACACCATATATTTT

length: 15
J: TRBJ2-1
D: TRBD1
V: TRBV5-4
CDR3: CASNPRDSLYNEQFF
DNA: TGTGCCAGCAACCCGAGGGACAGCCTTTACAATGAGCAGTTCTTC

length: 19
J: TRBJ2-3
D: TRBD2
V: TRBV9
CDR3: CASSASGTSGGASTDTQYF
DNA: TGTGCCAGCAGCGCCTCCGGGACTAGCGGGGGGGCGAGCACAGATACGCAGTATTTT

length: 15
J: TRBJ2-1
D: TRBD2
V: TRBV7-6
CDR3: CASSLVASGGNEQFF
DNA: TGTGCCAGCAGCTTAGTAGCTAGCGGGGGGAATGAGCAGTTCTTC

length: 14
J: TRBJ1-1
D: -
V: TRBV19
CDR3: CASSTSSTGIEAFF
DNA: TGTGCCAGTAGTACATCTTCTACCGGGATAGAAGCTTTCTTT

length: 15
J: TRBJ1-2
D: TRBD1
V: TRBV27
CDR3: CASSLSRTGGNGYTF
DNA: TGTGCCAGCAGTTTATCGAGGACAGGGGGCAATGGCTACACCTTC

length: 13
J: TRBJ2-7
D: -
V: TRBV6-5
CDR3: CASRAEISYEQYF
DNA: TGTGCCAGTAGAGCGGAAATCTCCTACGAGCAGTACTTC

length: 14
J: TRBJ1-2
D: -
V: TRBV27
CDR3: CASSLIGDSYGYTF
DNA: TGTGCCAGCAGTTTAATAGGGGACTCCTATGGCTACACCTTC

length: 15
J: TRBJ2-5
D: -
V: TRBV5-1
CDR3: CASSLGQGNQETQYF
DNA: TGCGCCAGCAGCTTGGGGCAGGGGAACCAAGAGACCCAGTACTTC

length: 14
J: TRBJ1-3
D: -
V: TRBV19
CDR3: CASSISSSGNTIYF
DNA: TGTGCCAGTAGTATTTCGAGCTCTGGAAACACCATATATTTT

length: 12
J: TRBJ1-2
D: -
V: TRBV28
CDR3: CASSRVGYGYTF
DNA: TGTGCCAGCAGTCGAGTTGGCTATGGCTACACCTTC

length: 14
J: TRBJ2-7
D: TRBD1
V: TRBV7-2
CDR3: CASSRDSGSYEQYF
DNA: TGTGCCAGCAGCCGGGACAGTGGCTCCTACGAGCAGTACTTC

length: 17
J: TRBJ2-1
D: -
V: TRBV5-1
CDR3: CASSLPSDFSSYNEQFF
DNA: TGCGCCAGCAGCTTACCCTCAGACTTCAGCTCCTACAATGAGCAGTTCTTC

length: 14
J: TRBJ2-7
D: -
V: TRBV6-1
CDR3: CASSEQGFSYEQYF
DNA: TGTGCCAGCAGTGAACAGGGTTTTTCCTACGAGCAGTACTTC

length: 14
J: TRBJ2-5
D: -
V: TRBV18
CDR3: CASSPAGQSETQYF
DNA: TGTGCCAGCTCACCGGCGGGCCAATCCGAGACCCAGTACTTC

length: 13
J: TRBJ2-1
D: TRBD1
V: TRBV29-1
CDR3: CSVDPGQNNEQFF
DNA: TGCAGCGTTGACCCGGGACAGAACAATGAGCAGTTCTTC

length: 14
J: TRBJ2-7
D: -
V: TRBV4-1
CDR3: CASSQGASFYEQYF
DNA: TGCGCCAGCAGCCAAGGCGCCTCTTTCTACGAGCAGTACTTC

length: 18
J: TRBJ1-5
D: TRBD1
V: TRBV2
CDR3: CASSEDRTGSYSNQPQHF
DNA: TGTGCCAGCAGTGAAGATAGGACAGGGTCTTATAGCAATCAGCCCCAGCATTTT

length: 14
J: TRBJ1-2
D: -
V: TRBV19
CDR3: CASSIDGGPRGYTF
DNA: TGTGCCAGTAGTATAGACGGAGGACCTAGGGGCTACACCTTC

length: 18
J: TRBJ1-6
D: TRBD1
V: TRBV28
CDR3: CASSLPFRFGTGSSPLHF
DNA: TGTGCCAGCAGTTTGCCCTTTAGATTCGGGACAGGATCTTCACCCCTCCACTTT

length: 17
J: TRBJ2-3
D: -
V: TRBV15
CDR3: CATSGRAVGGPLDTQYF
DNA: TGTGCCACCAGCGGCAGGGCGGTGGGAGGCCCTTTGGATACGCAGTATTTT

length: 15
J: TRBJ1-6
D: -
V: TRBV19
CDR3: CASKRTENDNSPLHF
DNA: TGTGCCAGTAAGCGGACAGAGAACGATAATTCACCCCTCCACTTT

length: 16
J: TRBJ2-7
D: TRBD2
V: TRBV30
CDR3: CAWSHSGLAGGYEQYF
DNA: TGTGCCTGGTCACACAGCGGACTAGCGGGGGGCTACGAGCAGTACTTC

length: 15
J: TRBJ1-1
D: TRBD1
V: TRBV5-1
CDR3: CASSADRGMNTEAFF
DNA: TGCGCCAGCAGCGCGGACAGGGGAATGAACACTGAAGCTTTCTTT